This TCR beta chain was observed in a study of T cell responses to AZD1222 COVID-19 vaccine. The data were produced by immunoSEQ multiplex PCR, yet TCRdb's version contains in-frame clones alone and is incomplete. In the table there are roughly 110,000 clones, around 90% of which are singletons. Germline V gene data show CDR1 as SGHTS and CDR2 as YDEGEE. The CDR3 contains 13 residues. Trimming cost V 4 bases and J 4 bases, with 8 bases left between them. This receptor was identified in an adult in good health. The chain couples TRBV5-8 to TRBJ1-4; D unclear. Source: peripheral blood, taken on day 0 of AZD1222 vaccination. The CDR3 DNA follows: TGTGCCAGCAGCCCCATGGGTAATGAAAAACTGTTTTTT. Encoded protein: CASSPMGNEKLFF.